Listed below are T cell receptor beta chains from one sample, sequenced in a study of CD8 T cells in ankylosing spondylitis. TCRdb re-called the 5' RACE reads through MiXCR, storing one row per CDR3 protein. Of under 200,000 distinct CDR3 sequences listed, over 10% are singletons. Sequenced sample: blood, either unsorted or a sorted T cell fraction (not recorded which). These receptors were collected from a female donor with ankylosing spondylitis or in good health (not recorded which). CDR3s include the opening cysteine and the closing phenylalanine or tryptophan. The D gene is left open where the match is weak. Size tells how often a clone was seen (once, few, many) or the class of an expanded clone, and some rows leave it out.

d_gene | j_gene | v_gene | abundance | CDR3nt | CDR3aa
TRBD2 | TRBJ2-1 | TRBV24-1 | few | TGTGCCACCAGTTCTCCGGGAGGGTACAATGAGCAGTTCTTC | CATSSPGGYNEQFF
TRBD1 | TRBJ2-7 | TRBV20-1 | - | TGCAGTGCTATTCCGACAGGGCCCTCCTACGAGCAGTACTTC | CSAIPTGPSYEQYF
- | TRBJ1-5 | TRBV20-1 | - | TGCAGTGCTAGAGATCGTTCGGGGGGGGCTCGTAGTCAGCCCCAGCATTTT | CSARDRSGGARSQPQHF
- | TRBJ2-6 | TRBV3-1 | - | TGTGCCAGCAGTGTAAGCTTGAGACCCAGAGCTGGGGCCAACGTCCTGACTTTC | CASSVSLRPRAGANVLTF
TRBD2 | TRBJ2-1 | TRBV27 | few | TGTGCCAGCAGTTCTCGACTAGCGGGAGTTGGGGAGCAGTTCTTC | CASSSRLAGVGEQFF
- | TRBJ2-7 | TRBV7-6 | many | TGTGCCAGCAGCTTCGGGGAGGCCTACGAGCAGTACTTC | CASSFGEAYEQYF
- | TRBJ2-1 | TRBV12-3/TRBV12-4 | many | TGTGCCAGCGGGACGGGCAATGAGCAGTTCTTC | CASGTGNEQFF
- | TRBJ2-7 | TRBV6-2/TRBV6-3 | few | TGTGCCAGCAGTTACTCACGGGGGAGGTACGAGCAGTACTTC | CASSYSRGRYEQYF
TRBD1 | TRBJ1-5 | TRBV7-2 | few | TGTGCCAGCAGCCGGGACAGGGACGCTCAGCCCCAGCATTTT | CASSRDRDAQPQHF
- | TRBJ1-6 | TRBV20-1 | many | TGCAGTGCTAGAGATCCTACGGGGGGCAATTCACCCCTCCACTTT | CSARDPTGGNSPLHF
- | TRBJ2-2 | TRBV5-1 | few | TGCGCCAGCAGCACCTTGGGCAGGGTGCACACCGGGGAGCTGTTTTTT | CASSTLGRVHTGELFF
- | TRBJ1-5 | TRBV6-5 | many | TGTGCCAGCAGTTCCCGGGGTAAGGGCAATCAGCCCCAGCATTTT | CASSSRGKGNQPQHF
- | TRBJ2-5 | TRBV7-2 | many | TGTGCCAGCAGCCGTTTCACGGAAGAGACCCAGTACTTC | CASSRFTEETQYF
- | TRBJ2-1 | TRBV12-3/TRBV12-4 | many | TGTGCCAGCAGTTTCCGGGCCTCCTACAATGAGCAGTTCTTC | CASSFRASYNEQFF
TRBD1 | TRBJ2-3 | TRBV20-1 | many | TGCAGTGCTCAGGCGGGACAGGGAACAGATACGCAGTATTTT | CSAQAGQGTDTQYF
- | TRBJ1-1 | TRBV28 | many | TGTGCCAGCAGTTTAACGGGGGCCGGTAACACTGAAGCTTTCTTT | CASSLTGAGNTEAFF
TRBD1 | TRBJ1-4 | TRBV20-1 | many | TGCAGTGCTAGACAGGGGGGCGGTGAAAAACTGTTTTTT | CSARQGGGEKLFF
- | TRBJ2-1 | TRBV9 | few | TGTGCCAGCAGCGTAAATCCTAGCGACTCAGATGAGCAGTTCTTC | CASSVNPSDSDEQFF
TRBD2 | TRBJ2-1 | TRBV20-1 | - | TGCAGTGCTAGTCCTGGCGGGAGAGCCCCTAGCAGCAATGAGCAGTTCTTC | CSASPGGRAPSSNEQFF
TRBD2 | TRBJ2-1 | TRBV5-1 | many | TGCGCCAGCAACGAGCTGAGCGGGAGAATGGGTGAGCAGTTCTTC | CASNELSGRMGEQFF
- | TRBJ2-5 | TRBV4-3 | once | TGCGCCAGCAGCCAAGAAGGGGCAGGACGTACAGAGACCCAGTACTTC | CASSQEGAGRTETQYF
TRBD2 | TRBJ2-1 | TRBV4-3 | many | TGCGCCAGCAGCCAAGAGGGACTAGCGGGAAATGAGCAGTTCTTC | CASSQEGLAGNEQFF
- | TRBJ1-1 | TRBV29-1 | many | TGCAGCGTTGGGTGGGGGGCGAACACTGAAGCTTTCTTT | CSVGWGANTEAFF
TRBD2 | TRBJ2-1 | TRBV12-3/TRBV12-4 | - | TGTGCCAGCAGTACCGGACTAGCGGGAGCTGAGCAGTTCTTC | CASSTGLAGAEQFF